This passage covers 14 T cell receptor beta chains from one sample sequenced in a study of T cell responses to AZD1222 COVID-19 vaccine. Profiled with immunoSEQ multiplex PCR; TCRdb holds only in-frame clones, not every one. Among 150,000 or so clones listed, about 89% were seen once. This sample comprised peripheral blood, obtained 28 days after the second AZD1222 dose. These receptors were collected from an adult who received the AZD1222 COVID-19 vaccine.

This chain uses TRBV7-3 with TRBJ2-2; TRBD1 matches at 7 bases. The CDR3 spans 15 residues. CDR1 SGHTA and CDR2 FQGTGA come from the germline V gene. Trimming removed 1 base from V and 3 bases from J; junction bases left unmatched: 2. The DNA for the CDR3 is TGTGCCAGCAGCTTAAGGGGACAGTACACCGGGGAGCTGTTTTTT. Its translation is CASSLRGQYTGELFF. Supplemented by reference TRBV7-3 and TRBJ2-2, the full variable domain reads GAGVSQTPSNKVTEKGKYVELRCDPISGHTALYWYRQSLGQGPEFLIYFQGTGAADDSGLPNDRFFAVRPEGSVSTLKIQRTERGDSAVYLCASSLRGQYTGELFFGEGSRLTVL.

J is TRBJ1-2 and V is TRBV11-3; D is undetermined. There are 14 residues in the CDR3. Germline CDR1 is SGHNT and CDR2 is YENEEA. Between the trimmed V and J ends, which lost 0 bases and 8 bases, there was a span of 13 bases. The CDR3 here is CASSLDIMGVGYTF. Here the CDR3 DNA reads TGTGCCAGCAGCTTAGATATTATGGGAGTAGGCTACACCTTC.

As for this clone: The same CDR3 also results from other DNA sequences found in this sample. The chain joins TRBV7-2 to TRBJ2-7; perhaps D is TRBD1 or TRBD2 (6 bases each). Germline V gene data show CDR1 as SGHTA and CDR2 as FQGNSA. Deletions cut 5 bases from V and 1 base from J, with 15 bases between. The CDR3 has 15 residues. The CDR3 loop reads CASSLGGRTSYEQYF. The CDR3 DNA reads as TGTGCCAGCAGCCTTGGGGGGCGGACTTCCTACGAGCAGTACTTC.

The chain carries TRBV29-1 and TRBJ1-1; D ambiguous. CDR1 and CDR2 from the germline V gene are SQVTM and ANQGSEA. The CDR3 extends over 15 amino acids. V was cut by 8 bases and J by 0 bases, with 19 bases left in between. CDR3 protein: CSTFPVETVNTEAFF. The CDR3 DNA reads TGCAGCACGTTCCCCGTTGAGACGGTGAACACTGAAGCTTTCTTT.

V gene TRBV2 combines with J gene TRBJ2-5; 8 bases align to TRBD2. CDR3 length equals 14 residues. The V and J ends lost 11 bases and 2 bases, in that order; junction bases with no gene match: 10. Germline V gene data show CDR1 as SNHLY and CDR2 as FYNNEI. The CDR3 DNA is TGTGCCGGCAAGACTAGCGCCAATCAAGAGACCCAGTACTTC. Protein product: CAGKTSANQETQYF.

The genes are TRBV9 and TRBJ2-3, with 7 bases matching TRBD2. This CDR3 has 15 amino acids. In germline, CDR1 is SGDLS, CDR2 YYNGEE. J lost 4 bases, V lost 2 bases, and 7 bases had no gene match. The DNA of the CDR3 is TGTGCCAGCAGCGTTGTGAGCGGGATCCCAGATACGCAGTATTTT. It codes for CASSVVSGIPDTQYF.

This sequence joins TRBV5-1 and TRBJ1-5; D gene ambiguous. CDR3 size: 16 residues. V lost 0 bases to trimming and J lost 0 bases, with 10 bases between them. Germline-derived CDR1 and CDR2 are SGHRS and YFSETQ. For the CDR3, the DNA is TGCGCCAGCAGCTTGGAGCCCGGGATTAGCAATCAGCCCCAGCATTTT. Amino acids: CASSLEPGISNQPQHF. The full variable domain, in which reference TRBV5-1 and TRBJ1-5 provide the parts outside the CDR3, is KAGVTQTPRYLIKTRGQQVTLSCSPISGHRSVSWYQQTPGQGLQFLFEYFSETQRNKGNFPGRFSGRQFSNSRSEMNVSTLELGDSALYLCASSLEPGISNQPQHFGDGTRLSIL.

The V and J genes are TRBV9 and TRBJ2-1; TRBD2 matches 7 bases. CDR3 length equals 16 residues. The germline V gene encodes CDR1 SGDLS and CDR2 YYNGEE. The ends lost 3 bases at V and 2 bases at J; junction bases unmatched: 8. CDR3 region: CASSAGRGVAYNEQFF. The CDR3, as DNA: TGTGCCAGCAGCGCAGGGAGGGGAGTCGCCTACAATGAGCAGTTCTTC.

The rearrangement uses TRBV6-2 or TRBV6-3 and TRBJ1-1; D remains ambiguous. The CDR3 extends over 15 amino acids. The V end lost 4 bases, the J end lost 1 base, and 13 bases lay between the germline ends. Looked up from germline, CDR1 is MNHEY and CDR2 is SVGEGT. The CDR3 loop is CASSSGRRANTEAFF. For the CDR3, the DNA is TGTGCCAGCAGTTCCGGACGGAGGGCGAACACTGAAGCTTTCTTT.

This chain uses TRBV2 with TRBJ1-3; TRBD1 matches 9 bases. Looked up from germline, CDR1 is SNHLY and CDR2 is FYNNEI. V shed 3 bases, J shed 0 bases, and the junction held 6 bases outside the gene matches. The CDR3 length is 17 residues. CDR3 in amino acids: CASSERGQGRSGNTIYF. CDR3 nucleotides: TGTGCCAGCAGTGAGAGGGGACAGGGACGCTCTGGAAACACCATATATTTT. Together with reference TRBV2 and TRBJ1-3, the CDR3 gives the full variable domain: EPEVTQTPSHQVTQMGQEVILRCVPISNHLYFYWYRQILGQKVEFLVSFYNNEISEKSEIFDDQFSVERPDGSNFTLKIRSTKLEDSAMYFCASSERGQGRSGNTIYFGEGSWLTVV.

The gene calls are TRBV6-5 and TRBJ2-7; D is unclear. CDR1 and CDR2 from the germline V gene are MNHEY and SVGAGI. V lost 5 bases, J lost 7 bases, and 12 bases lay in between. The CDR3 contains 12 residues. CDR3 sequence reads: CASSSLYEEQYF. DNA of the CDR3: TGTGCCAGCAGTAGCCTCTACGAGGAGCAGTACTTC.

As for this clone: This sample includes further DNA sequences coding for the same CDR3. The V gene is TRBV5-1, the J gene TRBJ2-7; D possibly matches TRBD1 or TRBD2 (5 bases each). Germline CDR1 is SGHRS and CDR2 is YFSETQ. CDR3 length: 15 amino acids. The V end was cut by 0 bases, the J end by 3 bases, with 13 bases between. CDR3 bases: TGCGCCAGCAGCTTGGCCGGGACCGCTAGCTACGAGCAGTACTTC. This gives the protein CASSLAGTASYEQYF.

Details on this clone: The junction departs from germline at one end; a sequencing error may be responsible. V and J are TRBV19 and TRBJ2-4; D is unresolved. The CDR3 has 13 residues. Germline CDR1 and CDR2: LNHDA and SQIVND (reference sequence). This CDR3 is CASSLDPGDIQYF. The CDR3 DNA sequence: TGTGCCAGTAGTCTAGACCCTGGAGACATTCAGTACTTC.

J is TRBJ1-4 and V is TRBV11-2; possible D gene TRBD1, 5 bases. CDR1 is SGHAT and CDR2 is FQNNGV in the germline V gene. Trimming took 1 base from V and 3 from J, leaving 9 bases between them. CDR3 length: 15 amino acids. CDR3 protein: CASSLAGGANEKLFF. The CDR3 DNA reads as TGTGCCAGCAGCTTAGCGGGGGGAGCTAATGAAAAACTGTTTTTT. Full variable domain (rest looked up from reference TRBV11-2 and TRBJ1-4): EAGVAQSPRYKIIEKRQSVAFWCNPISGHATLYWYQQILGQGPKLLIQFQNNGVVDDSQLPKDRFSAERLKGVDSTLKIQPAKLEDSAVYLCASSLAGGANEKLFFGSGTQLSVL.